The clone carrying this T cell receptor beta chain has ten or more counts. Germline trimming cut 5 bases from V and 0 bases from J; bases unmatched to any gene: 8. The length of the CDR3 is 18 residues. This entry belongs to a study of identical twins. A single record per CDR3 protein comes from TCRdb applying MiXCR to the 5' RACE reads. This table has some 200,000 distinct CDR3 sequences, 6.5% to 8.5% appearing once. These same records also appear under a second study, on yellow fever vaccine responses in identical twins.

The specimen sequenced was memory (CD45RO+) T cells sorted from blood. This sequence joins TRBV12-3 or TRBV12-4 and TRBJ2-6, with 9 bases that match TRBD1. The sequence derives from a woman in her late teens or twenties in good health. The CDR3 sequence is CASSLNRGQISGANVLTF. Here the CDR3 DNA reads TGTGCCAGCAGTCTTAACAGGGGGCAAATCTCTGGGGCCAACGTCCTGACTTTC.